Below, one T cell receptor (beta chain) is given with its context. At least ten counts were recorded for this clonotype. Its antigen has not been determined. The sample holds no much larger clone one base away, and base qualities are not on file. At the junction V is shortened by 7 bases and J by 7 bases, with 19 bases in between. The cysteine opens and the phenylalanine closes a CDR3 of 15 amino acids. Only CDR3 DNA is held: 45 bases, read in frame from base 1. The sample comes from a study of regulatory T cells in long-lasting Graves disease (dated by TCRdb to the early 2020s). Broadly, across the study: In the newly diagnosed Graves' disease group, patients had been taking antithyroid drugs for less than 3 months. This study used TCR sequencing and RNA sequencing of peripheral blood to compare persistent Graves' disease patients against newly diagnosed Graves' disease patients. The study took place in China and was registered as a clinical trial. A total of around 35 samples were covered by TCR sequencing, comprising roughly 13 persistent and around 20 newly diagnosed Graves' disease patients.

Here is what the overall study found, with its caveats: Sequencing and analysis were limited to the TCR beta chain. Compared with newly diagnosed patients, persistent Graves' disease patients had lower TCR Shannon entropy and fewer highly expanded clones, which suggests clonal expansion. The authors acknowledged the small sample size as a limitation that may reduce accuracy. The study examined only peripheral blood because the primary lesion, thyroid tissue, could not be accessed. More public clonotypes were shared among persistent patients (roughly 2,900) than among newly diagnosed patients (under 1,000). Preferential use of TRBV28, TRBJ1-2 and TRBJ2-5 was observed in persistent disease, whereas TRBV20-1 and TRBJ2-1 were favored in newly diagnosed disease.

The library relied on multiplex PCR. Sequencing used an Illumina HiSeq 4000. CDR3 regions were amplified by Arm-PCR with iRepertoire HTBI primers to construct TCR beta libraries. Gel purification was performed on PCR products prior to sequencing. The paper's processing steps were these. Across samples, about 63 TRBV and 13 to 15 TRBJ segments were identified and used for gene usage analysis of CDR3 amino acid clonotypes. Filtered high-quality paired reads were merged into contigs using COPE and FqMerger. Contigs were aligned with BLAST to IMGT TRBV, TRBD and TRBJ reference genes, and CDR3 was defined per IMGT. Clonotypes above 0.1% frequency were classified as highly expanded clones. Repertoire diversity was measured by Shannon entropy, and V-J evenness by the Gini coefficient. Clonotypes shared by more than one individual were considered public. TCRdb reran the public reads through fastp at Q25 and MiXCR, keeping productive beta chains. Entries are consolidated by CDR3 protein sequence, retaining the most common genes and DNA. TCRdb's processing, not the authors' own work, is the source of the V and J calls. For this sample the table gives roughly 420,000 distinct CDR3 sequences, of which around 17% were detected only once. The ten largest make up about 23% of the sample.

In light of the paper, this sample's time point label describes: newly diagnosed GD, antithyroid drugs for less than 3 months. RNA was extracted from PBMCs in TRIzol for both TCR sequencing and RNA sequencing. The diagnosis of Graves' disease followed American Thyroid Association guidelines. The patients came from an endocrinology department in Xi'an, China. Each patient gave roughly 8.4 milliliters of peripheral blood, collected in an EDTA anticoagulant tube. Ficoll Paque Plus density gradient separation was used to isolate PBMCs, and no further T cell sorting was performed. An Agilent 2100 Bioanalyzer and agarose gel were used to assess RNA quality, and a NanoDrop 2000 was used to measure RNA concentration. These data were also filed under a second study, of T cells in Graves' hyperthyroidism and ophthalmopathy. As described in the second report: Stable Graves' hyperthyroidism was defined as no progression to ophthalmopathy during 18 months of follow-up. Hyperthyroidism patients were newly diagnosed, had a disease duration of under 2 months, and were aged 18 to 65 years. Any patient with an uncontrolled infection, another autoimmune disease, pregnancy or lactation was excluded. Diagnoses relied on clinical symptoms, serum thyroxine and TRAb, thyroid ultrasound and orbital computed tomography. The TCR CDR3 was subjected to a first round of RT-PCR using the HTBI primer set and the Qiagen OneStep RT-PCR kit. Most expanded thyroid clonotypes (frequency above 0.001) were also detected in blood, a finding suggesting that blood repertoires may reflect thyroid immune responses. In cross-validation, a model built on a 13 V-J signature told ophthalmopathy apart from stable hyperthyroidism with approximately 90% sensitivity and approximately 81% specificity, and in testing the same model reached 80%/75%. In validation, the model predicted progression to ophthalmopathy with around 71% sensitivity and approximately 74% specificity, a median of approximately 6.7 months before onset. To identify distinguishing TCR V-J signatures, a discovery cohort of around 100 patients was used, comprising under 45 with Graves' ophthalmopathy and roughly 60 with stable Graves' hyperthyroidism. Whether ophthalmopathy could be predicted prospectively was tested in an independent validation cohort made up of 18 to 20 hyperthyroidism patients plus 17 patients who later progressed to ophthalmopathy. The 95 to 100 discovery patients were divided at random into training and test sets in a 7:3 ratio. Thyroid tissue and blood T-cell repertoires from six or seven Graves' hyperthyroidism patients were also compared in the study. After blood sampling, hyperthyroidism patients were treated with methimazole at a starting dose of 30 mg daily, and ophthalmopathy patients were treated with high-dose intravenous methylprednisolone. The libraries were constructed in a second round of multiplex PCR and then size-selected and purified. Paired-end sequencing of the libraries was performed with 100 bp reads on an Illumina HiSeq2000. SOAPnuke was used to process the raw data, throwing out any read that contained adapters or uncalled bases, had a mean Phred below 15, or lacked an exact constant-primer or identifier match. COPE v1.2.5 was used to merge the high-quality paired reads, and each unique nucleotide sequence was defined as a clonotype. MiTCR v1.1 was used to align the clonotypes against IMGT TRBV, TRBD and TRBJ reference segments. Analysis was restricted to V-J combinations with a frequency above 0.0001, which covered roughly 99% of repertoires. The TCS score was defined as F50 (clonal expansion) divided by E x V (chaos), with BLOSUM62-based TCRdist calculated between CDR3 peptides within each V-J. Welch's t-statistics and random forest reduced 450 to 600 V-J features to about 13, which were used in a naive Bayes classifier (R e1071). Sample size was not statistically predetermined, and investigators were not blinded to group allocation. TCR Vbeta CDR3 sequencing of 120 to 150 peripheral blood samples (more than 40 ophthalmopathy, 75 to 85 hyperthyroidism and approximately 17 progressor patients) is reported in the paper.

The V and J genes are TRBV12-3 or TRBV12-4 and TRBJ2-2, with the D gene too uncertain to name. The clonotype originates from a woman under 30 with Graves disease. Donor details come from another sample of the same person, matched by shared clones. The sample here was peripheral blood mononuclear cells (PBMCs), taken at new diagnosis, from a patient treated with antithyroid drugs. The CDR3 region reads CASTLLDPKDGELFF. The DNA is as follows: TGTGCCAGCACCCTCCTGGATCCGAAGGACGGGGAGCTGTTTTTT.